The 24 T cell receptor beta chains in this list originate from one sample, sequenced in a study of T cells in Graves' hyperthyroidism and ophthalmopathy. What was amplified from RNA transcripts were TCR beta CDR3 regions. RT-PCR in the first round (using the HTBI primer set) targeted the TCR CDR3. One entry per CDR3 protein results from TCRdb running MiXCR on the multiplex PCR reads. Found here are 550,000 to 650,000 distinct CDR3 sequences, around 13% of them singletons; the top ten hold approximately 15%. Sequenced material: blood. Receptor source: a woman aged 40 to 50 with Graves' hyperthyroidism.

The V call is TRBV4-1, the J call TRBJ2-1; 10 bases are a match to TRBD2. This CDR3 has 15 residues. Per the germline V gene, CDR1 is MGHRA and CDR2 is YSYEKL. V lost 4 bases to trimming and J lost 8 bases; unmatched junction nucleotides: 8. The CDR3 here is CASSRKGLAYDEQFF. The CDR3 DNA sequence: TGCGCCAGCAGCCGAAAGGGACTAGCGTACGATGAGCAGTTCTTC.

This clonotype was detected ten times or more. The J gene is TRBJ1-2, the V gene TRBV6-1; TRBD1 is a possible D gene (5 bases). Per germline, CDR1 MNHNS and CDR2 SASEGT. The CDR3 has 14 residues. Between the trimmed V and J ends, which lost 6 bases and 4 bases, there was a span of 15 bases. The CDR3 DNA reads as TGTGCCAGCAGCTCCGGGGGGTCGATCTATGGCTACACCTTC. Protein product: CASSSGGSIYGYTF.

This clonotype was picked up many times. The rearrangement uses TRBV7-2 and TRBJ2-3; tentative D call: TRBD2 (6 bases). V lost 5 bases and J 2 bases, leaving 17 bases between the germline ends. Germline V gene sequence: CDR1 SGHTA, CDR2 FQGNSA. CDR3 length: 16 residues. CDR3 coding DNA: TGTGCCAGCAGCCTCCACTTGGGAGGAAACACAGATACGCAGTATTTT. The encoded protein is CASSLHLGGNTDTQYF.

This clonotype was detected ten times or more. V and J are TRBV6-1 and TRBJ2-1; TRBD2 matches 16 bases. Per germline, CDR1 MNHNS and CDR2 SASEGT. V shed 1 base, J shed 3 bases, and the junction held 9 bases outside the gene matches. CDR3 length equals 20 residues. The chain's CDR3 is CASSEVQGGLAGGLYNEQFF. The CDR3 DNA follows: TGTGCCAGCAGTGAAGTACAGGGGGGACTAGCGGGAGGGCTCTACAATGAGCAGTTCTTC.

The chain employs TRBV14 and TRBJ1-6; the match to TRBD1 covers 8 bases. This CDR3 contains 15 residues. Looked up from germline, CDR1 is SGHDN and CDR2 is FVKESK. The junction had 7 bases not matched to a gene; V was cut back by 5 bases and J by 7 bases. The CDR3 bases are TGTGCCAGCAGCGCACTCAGGGGGCAGAATTCACCCCTCCACTTT. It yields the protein CASSALRGQNSPLHF.

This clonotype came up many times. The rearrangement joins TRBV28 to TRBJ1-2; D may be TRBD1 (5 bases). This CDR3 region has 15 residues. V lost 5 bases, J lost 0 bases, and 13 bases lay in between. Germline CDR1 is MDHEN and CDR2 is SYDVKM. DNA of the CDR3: TGTGCCAGCAGTACCCGACAGAATGCTAACTATGGCTACACCTTC. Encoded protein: CASSTRQNANYGYTF.

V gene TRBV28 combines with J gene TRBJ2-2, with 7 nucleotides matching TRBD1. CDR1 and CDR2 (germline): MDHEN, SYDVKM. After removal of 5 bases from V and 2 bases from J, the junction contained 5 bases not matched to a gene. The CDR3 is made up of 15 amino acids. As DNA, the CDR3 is TGTGCCAGCAGTCCAGGGGACAGAAACACCGGGGAGCTGTTTTTT. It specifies CASSPGDRNTGELFF.

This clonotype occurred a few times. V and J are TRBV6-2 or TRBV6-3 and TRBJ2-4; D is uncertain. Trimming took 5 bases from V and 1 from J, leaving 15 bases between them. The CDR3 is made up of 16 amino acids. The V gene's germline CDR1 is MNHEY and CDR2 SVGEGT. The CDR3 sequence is CASSQLPRGAKNIQYF. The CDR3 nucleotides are TGTGCCAGCAGTCAACTTCCTCGTGGGGCCAAAAACATTCAGTACTTC.

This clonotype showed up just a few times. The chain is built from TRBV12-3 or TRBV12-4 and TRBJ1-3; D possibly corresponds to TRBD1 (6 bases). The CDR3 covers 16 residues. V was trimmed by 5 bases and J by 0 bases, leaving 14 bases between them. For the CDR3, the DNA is TGTGCCAGCAGTCTTACCGGGACAACCTCTGGAAACACCATATATTTT. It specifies CASSLTGTTSGNTIYF.

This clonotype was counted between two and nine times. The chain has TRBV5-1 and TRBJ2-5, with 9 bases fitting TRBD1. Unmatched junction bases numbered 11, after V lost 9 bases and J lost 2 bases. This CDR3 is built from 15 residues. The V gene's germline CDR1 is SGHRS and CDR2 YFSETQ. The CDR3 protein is CATRLQGQGQETQYF. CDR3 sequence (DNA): TGCGCCACCAGACTACAGGGACAGGGTCAAGAGACCCAGTACTTC. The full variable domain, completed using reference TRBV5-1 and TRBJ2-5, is KAGVTQTPRYLIKTRGQQVTLSCSPISGHRSVSWYQQTPGQGLQFLFEYFSETQRNKGNFPGRFSGRQFSNSRSEMNVSTLELGDSALYLCATRLQGQGQETQYFGPGTRLLVL.

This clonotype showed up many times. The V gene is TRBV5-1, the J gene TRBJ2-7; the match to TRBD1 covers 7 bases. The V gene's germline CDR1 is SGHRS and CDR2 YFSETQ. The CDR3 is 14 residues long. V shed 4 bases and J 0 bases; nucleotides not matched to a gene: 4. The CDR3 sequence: CASSRGQDSYEQYF. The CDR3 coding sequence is TGCGCCAGCAGCAGAGGACAGGACTCCTACGAGCAGTACTTC.

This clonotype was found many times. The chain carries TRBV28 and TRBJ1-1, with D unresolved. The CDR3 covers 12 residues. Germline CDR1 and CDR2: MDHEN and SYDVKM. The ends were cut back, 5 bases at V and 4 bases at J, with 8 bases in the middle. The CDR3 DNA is TGTGCCAGCAGTCCCTACTTCACTGAAGCTTTCTTT. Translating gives CASSPYFTEAFF.

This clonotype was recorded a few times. The CDR3 is CASSSLSGTGRLYGYTF. CDR3 in DNA: TGTGCCAGCAGTTCCCTTTCCGGGACAGGGCGGCTCTATGGCTACACCTTC. The V gene is TRBV12-3 or TRBV12-4, the J gene TRBJ1-2, with TRBD1 identical over 9 bases. The CDR3 has 17 residues. The trim removed 4 bases at V and 4 bases at J, leaving 13 bases unmatched.

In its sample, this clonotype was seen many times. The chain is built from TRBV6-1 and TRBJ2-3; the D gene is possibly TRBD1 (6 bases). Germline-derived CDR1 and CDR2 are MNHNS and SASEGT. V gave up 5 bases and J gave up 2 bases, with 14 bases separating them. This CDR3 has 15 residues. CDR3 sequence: CASSTGLRSTDTQYF. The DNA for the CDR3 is TGTGCCAGCAGTACAGGGTTGAGGTCCACAGATACGCAGTATTTT.

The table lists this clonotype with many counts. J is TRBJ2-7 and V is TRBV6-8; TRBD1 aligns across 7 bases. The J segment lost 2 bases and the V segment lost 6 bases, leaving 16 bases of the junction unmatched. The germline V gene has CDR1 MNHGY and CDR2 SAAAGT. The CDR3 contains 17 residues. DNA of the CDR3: TGTGCCAGCAGCTTTCGATTCTCGGGACAGAAAGCCTACGAGCAGTACTTC. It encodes CASSFRFSGQKAYEQYF.

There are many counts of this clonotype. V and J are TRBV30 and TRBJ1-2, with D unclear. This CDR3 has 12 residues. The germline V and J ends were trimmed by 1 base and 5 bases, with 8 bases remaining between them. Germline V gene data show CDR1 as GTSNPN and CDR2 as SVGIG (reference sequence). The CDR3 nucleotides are TGTGCCTGGAGTGAACCGGTTTATGGCTACACCTTC. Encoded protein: CAWSEPVYGYTF.

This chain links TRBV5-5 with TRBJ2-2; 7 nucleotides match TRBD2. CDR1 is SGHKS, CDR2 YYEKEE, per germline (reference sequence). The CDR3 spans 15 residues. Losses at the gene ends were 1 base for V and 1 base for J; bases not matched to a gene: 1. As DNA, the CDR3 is TGTGCCAGCAGCTTGACTAGCGTGAACACCGGGGAGCTGTTTTTT. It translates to CASSLTSVNTGELFF.

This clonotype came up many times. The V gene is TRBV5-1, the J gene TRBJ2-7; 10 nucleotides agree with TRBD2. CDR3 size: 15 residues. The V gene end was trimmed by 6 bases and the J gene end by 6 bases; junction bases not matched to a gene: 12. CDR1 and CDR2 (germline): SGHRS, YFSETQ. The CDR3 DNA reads TGCGCCAGCACTCAAAGCGGGAGGGCCGAGTCCGAGCAGTACTTC. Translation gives CASTQSGRAESEQYF.

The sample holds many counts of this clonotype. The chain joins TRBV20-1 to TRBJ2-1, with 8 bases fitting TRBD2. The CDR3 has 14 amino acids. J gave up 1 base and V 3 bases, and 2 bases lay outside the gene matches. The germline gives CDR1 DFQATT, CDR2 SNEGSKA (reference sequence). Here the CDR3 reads CSASIAGSYNEQFF. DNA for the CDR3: TGCAGTGCTAGTATAGCGGGATCCTACAATGAGCAGTTCTTC.

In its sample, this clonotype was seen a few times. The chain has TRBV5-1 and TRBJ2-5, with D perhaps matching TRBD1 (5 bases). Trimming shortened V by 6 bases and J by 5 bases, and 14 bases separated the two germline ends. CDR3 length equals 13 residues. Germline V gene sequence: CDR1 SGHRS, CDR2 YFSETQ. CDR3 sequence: CASNLQGYETQYF. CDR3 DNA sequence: TGCGCCAGCAATCTGCAGGGATACGAGACCCAGTACTTC.

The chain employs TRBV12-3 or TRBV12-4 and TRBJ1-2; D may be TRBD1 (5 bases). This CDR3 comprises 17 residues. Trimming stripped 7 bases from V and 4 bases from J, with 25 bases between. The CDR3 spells CASNKRLAGPRFYGYTF. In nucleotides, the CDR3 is TGTGCCAGCAATAAAAGGTTGGCAGGGCCGAGGTTCTATGGCTACACCTTC.

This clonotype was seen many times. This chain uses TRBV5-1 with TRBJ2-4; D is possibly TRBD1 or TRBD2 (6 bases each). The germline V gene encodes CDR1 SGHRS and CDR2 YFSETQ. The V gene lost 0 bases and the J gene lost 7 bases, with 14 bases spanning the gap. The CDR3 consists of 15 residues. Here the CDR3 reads CASSLEGRGGNIQYF. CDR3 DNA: TGCGCCAGCAGCTTGGAAGGCAGGGGAGGTAACATTCAGTACTTC.

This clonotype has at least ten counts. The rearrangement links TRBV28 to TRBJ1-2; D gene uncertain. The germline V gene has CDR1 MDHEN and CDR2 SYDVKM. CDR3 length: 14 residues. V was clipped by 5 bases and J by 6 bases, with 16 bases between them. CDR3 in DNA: TGTGCCAGCAGTCCCGGTGCGGTTTTGGATGGCTACACCTTC. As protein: CASSPGAVLDGYTF.

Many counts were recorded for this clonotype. The CDR3 sequence is CASGTSWETQYF. As DNA, the CDR3 is TGTGCCAGCGGGACTAGCTGGGAGACCCAGTACTTC. The rearrangement uses TRBV12-3 or TRBV12-4 and TRBJ2-5, with 9 nucleotides matching TRBD2. The CDR3 is made up of 12 amino acids. The V segment lost 8 bases and the J segment 5 bases; nucleotides outside the gene matches: 3.